Listed here is a single TCR beta chain. Generated by immunoSEQ multiplex PCR, the TCRdb table keeps only in-frame clones and is missing some. This table holds hundreds of thousands of clones, just over 85% found once. The CDR3 spans 13 residues. V lost 6 bases and J 7 bases, leaving 10 bases between the germline ends. In germline, CDR1 is SNHLY, CDR2 FYNNEI. The sample belongs to a study of blood T cell repertoires in COVID-19. Study summary: PBMCs, B-cell-depleted T cells, or T cells were the source of the cDNA or gDNA that made up the material.

Enrollees, about 18 to 95 years old, lived in 24 US areas. The TCR was taken from a man under 40 who had recovered from COVID-19. The sample taken for sequencing was PBMCs or T cells enriched from blood (not recorded which). The rearrangement links TRBV2 to TRBJ1-6; maybe TRBD1 (6 bases). The CDR3 loop is CASRGRGNSPLHF. The CDR3 DNA reads TGTGCCAGCAGGGGCAGGGGCAATTCACCCCTCCACTTT.